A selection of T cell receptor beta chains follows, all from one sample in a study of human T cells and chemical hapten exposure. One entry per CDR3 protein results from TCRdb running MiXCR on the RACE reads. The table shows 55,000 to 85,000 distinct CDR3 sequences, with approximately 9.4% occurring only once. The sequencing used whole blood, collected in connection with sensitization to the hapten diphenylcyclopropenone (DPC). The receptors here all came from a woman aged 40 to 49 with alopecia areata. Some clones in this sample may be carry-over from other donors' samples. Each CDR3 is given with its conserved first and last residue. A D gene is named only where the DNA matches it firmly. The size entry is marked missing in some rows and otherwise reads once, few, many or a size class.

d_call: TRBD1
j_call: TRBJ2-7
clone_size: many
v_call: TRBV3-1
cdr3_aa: CASSPWDRNYEQYF
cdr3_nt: TGTGCCAGCAGCCCCTGGGACAGGAACTACGAGCAGTACTTC

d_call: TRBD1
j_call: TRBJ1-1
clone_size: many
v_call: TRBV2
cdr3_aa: CASRGKRTGGTEAFF
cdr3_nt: TGTGCCAGCAGGGGCAAAAGGACAGGGGGCACTGAAGCTTTCTTT

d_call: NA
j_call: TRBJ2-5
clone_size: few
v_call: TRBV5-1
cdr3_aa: CASSLETGSVVRETQYF
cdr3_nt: TGCGCCAGCAGCTTGGAGACTGGCTCGGTGGTGAGAGAGACCCAGTACTTC

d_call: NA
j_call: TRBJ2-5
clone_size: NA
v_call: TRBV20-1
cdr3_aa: CSAVEADQETQYF
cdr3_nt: TGCAGTGCCGTCGAGGCAGATCAAGAGACCCAGTACTTC

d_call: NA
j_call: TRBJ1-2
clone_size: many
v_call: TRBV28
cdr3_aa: CASSQDRYGYTF
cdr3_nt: TGTGCCAGCAGTCAGGACAGATATGGCTACACCTTC

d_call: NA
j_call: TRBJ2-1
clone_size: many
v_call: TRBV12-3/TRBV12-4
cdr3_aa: CASSPSGLRSSYNEQFF
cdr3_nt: TGTGCCAGCAGTCCAAGTGGACTAAGAAGCTCCTACAATGAGCAGTTCTTC

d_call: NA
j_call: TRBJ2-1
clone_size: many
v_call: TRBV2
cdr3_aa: CASTSGWSNEQFF
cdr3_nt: TGTGCCAGCACCAGTGGGTGGTCCAATGAGCAGTTCTTC

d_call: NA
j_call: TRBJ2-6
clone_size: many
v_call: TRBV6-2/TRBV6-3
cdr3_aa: CASSYPDYSGANVLTF
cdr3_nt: TGTGCCAGCAGTTACCCCGACTACTCTGGGGCCAACGTCCTGACTTTC

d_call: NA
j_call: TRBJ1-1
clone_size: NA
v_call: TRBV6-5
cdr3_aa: CASRPTGNTEAFF
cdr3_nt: TGTGCCAGCAGGCCCACAGGGAACACTGAAGCTTTCTTT

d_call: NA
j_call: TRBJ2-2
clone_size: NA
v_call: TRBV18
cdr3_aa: CASSPPVSGAGGELFF
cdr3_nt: TGTGCCAGCTCACCACCAGTTTCGGGGGCAGGCGGGGAGCTGTTTTTT

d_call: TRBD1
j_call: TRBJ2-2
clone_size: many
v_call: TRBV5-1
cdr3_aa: CASSGGPTGVDTGELFF
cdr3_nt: TGCGCCAGCAGCGGGGGCCCAACAGGGGTCGACACCGGGGAGCTGTTTTTT

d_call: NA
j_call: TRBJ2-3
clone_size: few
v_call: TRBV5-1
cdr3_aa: CASSLDRALDTQYF
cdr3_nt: TGCGCCAGCAGCTTGGATCGGGCCCTAGATACGCAGTATTTT

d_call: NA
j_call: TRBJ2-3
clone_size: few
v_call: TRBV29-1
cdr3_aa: CSVLETDTQYF
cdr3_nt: TGCAGCGTACTAGAGACAGATACGCAGTATTTT

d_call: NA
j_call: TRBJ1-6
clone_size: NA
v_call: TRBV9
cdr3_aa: CASSRDEGSPLHF
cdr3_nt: TGTGCCAGCAGCCGGGATGAGGGCTCACCCCTCCACTTT

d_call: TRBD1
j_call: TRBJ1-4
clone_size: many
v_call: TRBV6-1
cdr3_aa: CASSDHRGLGEKLFF
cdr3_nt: TGTGCCAGCAGTGACCACAGGGGGCTTGGGGAAAAACTGTTTTTT

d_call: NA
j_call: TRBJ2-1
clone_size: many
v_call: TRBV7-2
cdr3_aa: CASSKGREQFF
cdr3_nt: TGTGCCAGCAGCAAGGGGAGAGAGCAGTTCTTC

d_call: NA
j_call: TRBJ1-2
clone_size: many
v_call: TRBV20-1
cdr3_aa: CSARAPGPNYGYTF
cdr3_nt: TGCAGTGCTCGCGCTCCGGGTCCTAACTATGGCTACACCTTC

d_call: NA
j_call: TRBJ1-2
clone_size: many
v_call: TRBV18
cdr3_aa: CASSPERKNGYTF
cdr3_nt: TGTGCCAGCTCACCGGAAAGGAAAAATGGCTACACCTTC

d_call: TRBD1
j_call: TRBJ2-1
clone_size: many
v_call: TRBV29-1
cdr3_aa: CSVEVLRQGANEQFF
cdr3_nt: TGCAGCGTTGAAGTCTTAAGACAGGGGGCAAATGAGCAGTTCTTC

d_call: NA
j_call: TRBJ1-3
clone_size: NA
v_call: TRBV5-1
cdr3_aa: CASSVSPQGSSGNTIYF
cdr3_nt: TGCGCCAGCAGCGTCTCCCCCCAGGGATCTTCCGGAAACACCATATATTTT

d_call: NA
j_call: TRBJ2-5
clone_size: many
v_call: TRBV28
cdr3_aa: CASSLTYQETQYF
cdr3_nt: TGTGCCAGCAGTTTAACCTACCAAGAGACCCAGTACTTC